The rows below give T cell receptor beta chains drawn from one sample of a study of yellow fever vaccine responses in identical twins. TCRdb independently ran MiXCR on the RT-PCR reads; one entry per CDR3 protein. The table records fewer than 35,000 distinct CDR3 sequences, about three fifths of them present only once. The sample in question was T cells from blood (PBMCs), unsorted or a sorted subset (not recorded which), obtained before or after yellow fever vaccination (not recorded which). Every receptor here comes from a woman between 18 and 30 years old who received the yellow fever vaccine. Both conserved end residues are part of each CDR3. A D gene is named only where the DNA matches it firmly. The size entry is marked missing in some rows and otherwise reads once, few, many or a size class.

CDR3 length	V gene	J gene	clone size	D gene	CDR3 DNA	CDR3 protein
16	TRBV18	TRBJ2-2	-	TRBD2	TGTGCCAGCTCACCACAAGAGCGGGATAACACCGGGGAGCTGTTTTTT	CASSPQERDNTGELFF
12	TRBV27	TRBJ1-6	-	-	TGTGCCAGCAGTCCCCTAGGTTCACCCCTCCACTTT	CASSPLGSPLHF
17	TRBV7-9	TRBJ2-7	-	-	TGTGCCAGCAGCTCCATGCTTTGGACGGCTGACCTCTACGAGCAGTACTTC	CASSSMLWTADLYEQYF
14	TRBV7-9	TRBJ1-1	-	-	TGTGCCAGCAGCTTAGCTTCTGGGATCCCTGAAGCTTTCTTT	CASSLASGIPEAFF
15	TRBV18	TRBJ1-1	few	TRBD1	TGTGCCAGCTCACAGGGACAGGGGACGGGGTCTGAAGCTTTCTTT	CASSQGQGTGSEAFF
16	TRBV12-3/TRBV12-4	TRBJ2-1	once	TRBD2	TGTGCCAGCAGTTTCAGTAGCGGGAGCTCCTACAATGAGCAGTTCTTC	CASSFSSGSSYNEQFF
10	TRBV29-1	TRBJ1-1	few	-	TGCAGCGTCGCGCACACTGAAGCTTTCTTT	CSVAHTEAFF
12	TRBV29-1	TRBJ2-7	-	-	TGCAGCGTTGAAGATCGCTACTACGAGCAGTACTTC	CSVEDRYYEQYF
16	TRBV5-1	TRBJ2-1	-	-	TGCGCCAGCAGCCCCCAGGTGGGGGAACGATACAATGAGCAGTTCTTC	CASSPQVGERYNEQFF
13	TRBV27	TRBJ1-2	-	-	TGTGCCAGCAGTTTATACAGGGAATATGGCTACACCTTC	CASSLYREYGYTF
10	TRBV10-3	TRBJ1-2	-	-	TGTGCCATCAGGGGCTATGGCTACACCTTC	CAIRGYGYTF
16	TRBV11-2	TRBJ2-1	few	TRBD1	TGTGCCAGCAGCTTGGTTGGGACAGCCTCCTACAATGAGCAGTTCTTC	CASSLVGTASYNEQFF
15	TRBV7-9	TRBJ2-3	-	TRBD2	TGTGCCAGCAGCCAACTAGCGGGGTGGTCAGATACGCAGTATTTT	CASSQLAGWSDTQYF
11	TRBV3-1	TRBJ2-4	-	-	TGTGCCAGCAGCCGGCTAAACATTCAGTACTTC	CASSRLNIQYF
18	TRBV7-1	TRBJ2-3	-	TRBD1	TGTGCCAGCAGCTCCCCGTTTGGGACAGGGAGTCTGACAGATACGCAGTATTTT	CASSSPFGTGSLTDTQYF
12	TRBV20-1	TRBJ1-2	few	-	TGCAGTGCTCAAGTCGCGGTTCTGGGCTACACCTTC	CSAQVAVLGYTF
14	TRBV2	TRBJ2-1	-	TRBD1	TGTGCCAGCAGAGACAGGGGGCGCGTAGATGAGCAGTTCTTC	CASRDRGRVDEQFF
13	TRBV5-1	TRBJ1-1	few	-	TGCGCCAGCAGCTTGTTTTCCGGGGGCGAAGCTTTCTTT	CASSLFSGGEAFF
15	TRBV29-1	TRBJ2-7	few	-	TGCAGCGTCGTAGACAGACCCCGAAGGTCCTACGAGCAGTACTTC	CSVVDRPRRSYEQYF
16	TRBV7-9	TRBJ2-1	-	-	TGTGCCAGCAGCTTATCGTTGGCAGGGCGCTACAATGAGCAGTTCTTC	CASSLSLAGRYNEQFF
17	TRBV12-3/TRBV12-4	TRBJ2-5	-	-	TGTGCCAGCAGCCCGGGACTCCAACGAAGGGGACAAGAGACCCAGTACTTC	CASSPGLQRRGQETQYF
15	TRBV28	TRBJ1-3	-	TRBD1	TGTGCCAGCGGCGCCCAAGACAGGGCTGGAAACACCATAAATTTT	CASGAQDRAGNTINF
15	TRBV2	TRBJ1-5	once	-	TGTGCCAGCAGTGTCGGGACAATTAGCAATCAGCCCCAGCATTTT	CASSVGTISNQPQHF
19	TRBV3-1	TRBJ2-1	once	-	TGTGCCAGCAGCCGGAGGACCAGACAAACCCTTAGCTCCTACAATGAGCAGTTCTTC	CASSRRTRQTLSSYNEQFF
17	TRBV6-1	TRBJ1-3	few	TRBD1	TGTGCCAGCAGGGGTGACAGGGGTTCCAGATCTGGAAACACCATATATTTT	CASRGDRGSRSGNTIYF
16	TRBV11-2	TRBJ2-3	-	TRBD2	TGTGCCAGCAGCTTAGATGCGGGAGTCCCCACAGATACGCAGTATTTT	CASSLDAGVPTDTQYF
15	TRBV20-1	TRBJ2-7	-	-	TGCAGTGCCCTGGGGTTCGTTCGGGCCTACTACGAGCAGTACTTC	CSALGFVRAYYEQYF
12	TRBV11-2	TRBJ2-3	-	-	TGTGCCAGCAGCTTACAACAGACCACGCAGTATTTT	CASSLQQTTQYF
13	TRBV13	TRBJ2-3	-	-	TGTGCCAGCAGCCCGGACCTCACAGATACGCAGTATTTT	CASSPDLTDTQYF
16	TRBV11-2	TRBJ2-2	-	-	TGTGCCAGCAGCAGGACCTTGGGCACGTACACCGGGGAGCTGTTTTTT	CASSRTLGTYTGELFF
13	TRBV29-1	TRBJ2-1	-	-	TGCAGCGTTGTCTGGGGGTCTATCTATGAGCAGTTCTTC	CSVVWGSIYEQFF
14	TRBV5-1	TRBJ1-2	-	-	TGCGCCAGCAGCTTGGGCGACCGGGAGTATGGCTACACCTTC	CASSLGDREYGYTF
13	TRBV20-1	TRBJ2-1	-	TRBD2	TGCAGTGCACACCGCCCACTAGCGGACGAGCAGTTCTTC	CSAHRPLADEQFF
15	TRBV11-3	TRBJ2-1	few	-	TGTGCCAGCAGCTTAGTCCCCGGACCCTACAATGAGCAGTTCTTC	CASSLVPGPYNEQFF
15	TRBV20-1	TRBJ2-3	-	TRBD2	TGCAGTGCTCCTAGCGGGGGGCTTAGCACAGATACGCAGTATTTT	CSAPSGGLSTDTQYF
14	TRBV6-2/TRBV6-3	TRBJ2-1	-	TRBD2	TGTGCCAGCAGTTACTCGAGACTAGCGAATGAGCAGTTCTTC	CASSYSRLANEQFF
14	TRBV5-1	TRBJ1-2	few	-	TGCGCCAGCAGCTTGGACCCTACAGGGTATGGCTACACCTTC	CASSLDPTGYGYTF
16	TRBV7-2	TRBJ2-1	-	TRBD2	TGTGCCAGCAGCTTAGCCAGCGGGAGTTCCTACAATGAGCAGTTCTTC	CASSLASGSSYNEQFF
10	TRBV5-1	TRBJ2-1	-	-	TGCGCCAGCACCCACGTTGAGCAGTTCTTC	CASTHVEQFF
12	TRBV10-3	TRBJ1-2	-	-	TGTGCCATCAGTGATACCCCCAATGGCTACACCTTC	CAISDTPNGYTF
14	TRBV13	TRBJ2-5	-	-	TGTGCCAGCAGCACTGCGGGACAGCGGCAGACCCAGTACTTC	CASSTAGQRQTQYF
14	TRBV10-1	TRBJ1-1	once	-	TGCGCCAGCAGTGAGCATCGGGCGAACACTGAAGCTTTCTTT	CASSEHRANTEAFF
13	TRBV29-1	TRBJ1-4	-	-	TGCAGCGTTGGGTCCCCCGGGGGAGAAAAACTGTTTTTT	CSVGSPGGEKLFF
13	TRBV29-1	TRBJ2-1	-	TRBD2	TGCAGCGTTGCTAGCGGGAGGAATTATGAGCAGTTCTTC	CSVASGRNYEQFF
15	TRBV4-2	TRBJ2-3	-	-	TGTGCCAGCAGCCAAGATCTCCCCGGTACAGATACGCAGTATTTT	CASSQDLPGTDTQYF
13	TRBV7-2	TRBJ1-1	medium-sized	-	TGTGCCAGCAGCTTTGGCGGGAACACTGAAGCTTTCTTT	CASSFGGNTEAFF
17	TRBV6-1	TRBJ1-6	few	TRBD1	TGTGCCAGCAGTGCTACTATCTACAGGGGCTTAAATTCACCCCTCCACTTT	CASSATIYRGLNSPLHF
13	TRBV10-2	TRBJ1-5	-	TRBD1	TGCGCCAGCCAACGACAGGGCACTCAGCCCCAGCATTTT	CASQRQGTQPQHF
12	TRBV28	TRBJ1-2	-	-	TGTGCCAGCAGGGACGGTAACTATGGCTACACCTTC	CASRDGNYGYTF